This T cell receptor beta chain was identified during a study of T cells in Graves' hyperthyroidism and ophthalmopathy. Findings and caveats of the study: Among thyroid clonotypes expanded above 0.001, most also appeared in blood. The model foresaw ophthalmopathy a median around 6 months prior to onset.

V lost 1 base to trimming and J lost 6 bases, with 15 bases between them. Germline V gives CDR1 DFQATT, CDR2 SNEGSKA (reference sequence). This CDR3 is built from 14 residues. There were TCR beta CDR3 regions amplified from RNA transcripts. Initially, a first-round RT-PCR of the TCR CDR3 employed the HTBI primer set. Each CDR3 protein gets one entry after TCRdb re-called the multiplex PCR reads with MiXCR. The table includes fewer than 350,000 distinct CDR3 sequences, approximately 14% detected once. This clonotype was seen a few times. What it recognizes is unknown. This receptor was identified in a woman between 50 and 59 years old with Graves' hyperthyroidism that later progressed to Graves' ophthalmopathy. The sample comprised blood. The chain recombines TRBV20-1 with TRBJ1-2; a possible D gene is TRBD1 (5 bases). In DNA form, the CDR3 reads TGCAGTGCTAGAGCAGGCAGGGAAAAAGATGGCTACACCTTC. Its translation: CSARAGREKDGYTF.